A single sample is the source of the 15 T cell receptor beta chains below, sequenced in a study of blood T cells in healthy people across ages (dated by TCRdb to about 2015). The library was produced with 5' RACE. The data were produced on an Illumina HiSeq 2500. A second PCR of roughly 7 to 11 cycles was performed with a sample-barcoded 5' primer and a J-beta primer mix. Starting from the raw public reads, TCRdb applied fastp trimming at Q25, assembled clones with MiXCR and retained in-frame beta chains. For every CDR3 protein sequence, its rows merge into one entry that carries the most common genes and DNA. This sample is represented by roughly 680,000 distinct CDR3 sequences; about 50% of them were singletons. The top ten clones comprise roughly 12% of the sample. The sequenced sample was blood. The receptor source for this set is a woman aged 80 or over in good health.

This CDR3 is CSARGLAGEGMKETQYF. The CDR3 DNA is TGCAGTGCTAGAGGGCTAGCGGGGGAGGGAATGAAAGAGACCCAGTACTTC. The J gene is TRBJ2-5, the V gene TRBV20-1; TRBD2 aligns across 10 bases. Germline V gives CDR1 DFQATT, CDR2 SNEGSKA (reference sequence). The CDR3 is 17 residues long. V was pared by 1 base and J by 3 bases, with 11 bases of the junction left unmatched.

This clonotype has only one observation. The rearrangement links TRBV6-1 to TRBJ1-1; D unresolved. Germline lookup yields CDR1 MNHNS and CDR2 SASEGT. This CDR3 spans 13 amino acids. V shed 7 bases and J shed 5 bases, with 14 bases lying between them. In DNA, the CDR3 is TGTGCCAGCAAGGAGGACGGACGAACTGAAGCTTTCTTT. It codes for CASKEDGRTEAFF.

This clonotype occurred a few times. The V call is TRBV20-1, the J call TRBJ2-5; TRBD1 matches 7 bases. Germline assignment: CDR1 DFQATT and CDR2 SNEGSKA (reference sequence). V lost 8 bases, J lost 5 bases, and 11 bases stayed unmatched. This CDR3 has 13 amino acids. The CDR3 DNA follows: TGCAGTATGGAACAGGGGATGATTGAGACCCAGTACTTC. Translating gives CSMEQGMIETQYF.

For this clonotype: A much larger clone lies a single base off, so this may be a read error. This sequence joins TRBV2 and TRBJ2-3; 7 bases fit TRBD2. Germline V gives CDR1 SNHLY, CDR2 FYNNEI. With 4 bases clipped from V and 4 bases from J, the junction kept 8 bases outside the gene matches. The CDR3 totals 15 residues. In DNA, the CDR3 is TGTGCCAGCAGTGCCGCTAGCGGCTACGCAGATACGCAGTATTTT. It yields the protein CASSAASGYADTQYF.

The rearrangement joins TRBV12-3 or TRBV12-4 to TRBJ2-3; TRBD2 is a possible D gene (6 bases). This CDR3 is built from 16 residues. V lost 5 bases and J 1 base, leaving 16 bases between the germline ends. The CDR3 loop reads CASSLLARAGTDTQYF. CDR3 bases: TGTGCCAGCAGTCTCCTAGCGAGGGCCGGCACAGATACGCAGTATTTT.

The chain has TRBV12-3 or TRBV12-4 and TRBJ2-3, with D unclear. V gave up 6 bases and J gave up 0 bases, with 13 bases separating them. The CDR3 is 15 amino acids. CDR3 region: CASRRPRASTDTQYF. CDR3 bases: TGTGCCAGCAGGCGGCCAAGGGCGAGCACAGATACGCAGTATTTT.

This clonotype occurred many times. CDR3 sequence reads: CASSVGFSEETQYF. The CDR3 nucleotides are TGTGCCAGCAGCGTAGGTTTCAGTGAGGAGACCCAGTACTTC. The rearrangement uses TRBV9 and TRBJ2-5; D not certain. Germline V CDR1 and CDR2: SGDLS, YYNGEE. The CDR3 contains 14 residues. Trimming removed 0 bases at V and 5 bases at J, with 11 bases between.

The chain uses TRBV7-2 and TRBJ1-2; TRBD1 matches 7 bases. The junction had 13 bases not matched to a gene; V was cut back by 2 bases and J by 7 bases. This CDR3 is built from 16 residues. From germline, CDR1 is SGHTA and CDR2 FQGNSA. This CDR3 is CASSLTRTGIPRGYTF. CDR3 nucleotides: TGTGCCAGCAGCTTAACCAGGACAGGAATCCCCCGTGGCTACACCTTC.

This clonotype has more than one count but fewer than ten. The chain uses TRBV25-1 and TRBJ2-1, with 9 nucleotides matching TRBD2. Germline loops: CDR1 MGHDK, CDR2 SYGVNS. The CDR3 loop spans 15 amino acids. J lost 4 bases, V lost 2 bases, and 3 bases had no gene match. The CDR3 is CASSEGLAGYNEQFF. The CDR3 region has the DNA TGTGCCAGCAGTGAAGGGCTAGCGGGATACAATGAGCAGTTCTTC.

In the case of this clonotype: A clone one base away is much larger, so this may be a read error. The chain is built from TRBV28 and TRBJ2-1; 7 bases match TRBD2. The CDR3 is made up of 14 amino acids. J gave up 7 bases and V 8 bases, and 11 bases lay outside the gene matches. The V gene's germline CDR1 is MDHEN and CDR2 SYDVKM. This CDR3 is CASGWGGISNEQFF. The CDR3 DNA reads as TGTGCCAGCGGTTGGGGGGGGATTTCGAATGAGCAGTTCTTC.

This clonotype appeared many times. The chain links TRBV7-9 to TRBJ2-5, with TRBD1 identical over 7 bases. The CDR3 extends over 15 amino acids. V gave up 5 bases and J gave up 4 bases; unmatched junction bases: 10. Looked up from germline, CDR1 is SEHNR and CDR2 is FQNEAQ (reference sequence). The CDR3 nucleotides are TGTGCCAGCAGCCTCAACCGACAGGGTGGAGAGACCCAGTACTTC. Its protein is CASSLNRQGGETQYF.

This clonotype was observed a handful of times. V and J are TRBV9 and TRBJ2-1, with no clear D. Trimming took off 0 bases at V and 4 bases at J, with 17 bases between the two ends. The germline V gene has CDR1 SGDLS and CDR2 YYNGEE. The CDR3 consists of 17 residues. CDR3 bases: TGTGCCAGCAGCGTAGGAGCAGGTGGTGCCGGTTACAATGAGCAGTTCTTC. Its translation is CASSVGAGGAGYNEQFF.

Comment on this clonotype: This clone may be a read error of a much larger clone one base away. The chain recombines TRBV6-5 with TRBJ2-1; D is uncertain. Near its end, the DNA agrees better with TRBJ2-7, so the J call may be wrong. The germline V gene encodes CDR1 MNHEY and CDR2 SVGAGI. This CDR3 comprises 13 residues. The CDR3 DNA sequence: TGTGCCACCAAAAGTAGCTCCTCCAATGAGCAGTACTTC. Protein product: CATKSSSSNEQYF.

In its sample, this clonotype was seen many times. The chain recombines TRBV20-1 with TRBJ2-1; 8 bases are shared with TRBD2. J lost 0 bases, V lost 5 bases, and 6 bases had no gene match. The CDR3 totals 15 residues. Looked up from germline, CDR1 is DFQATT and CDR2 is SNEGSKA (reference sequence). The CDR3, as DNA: TGCAGTGCTCCTAGCGGGTTGAGCTCCTACAATGAGCAGTTCTTC. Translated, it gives CSAPSGLSSYNEQFF.

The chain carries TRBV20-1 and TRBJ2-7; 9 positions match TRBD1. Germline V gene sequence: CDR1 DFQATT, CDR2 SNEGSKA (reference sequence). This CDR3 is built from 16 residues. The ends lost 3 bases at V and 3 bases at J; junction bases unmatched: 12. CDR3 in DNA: TGCAGTGCTAGCTATGATACAGGGGGCACCGACTACGAGCAGTACTTC. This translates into CSASYDTGGTDYEQYF.